This entry describes one TCR beta chain. CDR3 size: 16 residues. Germline lookup yields CDR1 LGHNA and CDR2 YSLEER. V gave up 3 bases and J gave up 0 bases; unmatched junction bases: 4. This sample stems from a study of blood T cell repertoires in COVID-19. In the study overall: Specimens from acute and convalescent COVID-19 originated in the United States, Italy and Spain. T cells, B-cell-depleted T cells, or PBMCs supplied cDNA or gDNA.

How the authors handled the data: Amplified reference gene primers provided the basis for estimating nucleated cell counts. This table comes from immunoSEQ multiplex PCR, and its TCRdb copy is limited to in-frame clones, with some not included. The V and J calls and clone size were taken over from that table, and D and trimming were inferred from the DNA. The data show about 280,000 clones, around nine tenths seen once. Seattle's cohort entered during active infection and was followed longitudinally. This receptor was taken from a young woman with COVID-19, enrolled during active disease. The sample consisted of peripheral blood. The rearrangement uses TRBV4-3 and TRBJ2-2, with 7 bases fitting TRBD2. This chain's CDR3 is CASSQGGVTNTGELFF. Here the CDR3 DNA reads TGCGCCAGCAGCCAGGGAGGGGTCACGAACACCGGGGAGCTGTTTTTT.